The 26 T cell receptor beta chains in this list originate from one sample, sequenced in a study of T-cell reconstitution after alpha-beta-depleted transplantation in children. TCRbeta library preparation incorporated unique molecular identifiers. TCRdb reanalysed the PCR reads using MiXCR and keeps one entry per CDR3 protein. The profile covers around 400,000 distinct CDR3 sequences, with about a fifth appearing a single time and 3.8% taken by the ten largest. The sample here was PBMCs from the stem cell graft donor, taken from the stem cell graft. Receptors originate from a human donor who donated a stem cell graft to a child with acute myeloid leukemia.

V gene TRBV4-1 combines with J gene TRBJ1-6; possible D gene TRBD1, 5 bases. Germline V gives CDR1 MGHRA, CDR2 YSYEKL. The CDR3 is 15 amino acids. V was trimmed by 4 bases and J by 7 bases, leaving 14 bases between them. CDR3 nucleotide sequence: TGCGCCAGCAGCCTCTACAGGACGTTGAATTCACCCCTCCACTTT. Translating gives CASSLYRTLNSPLHF.

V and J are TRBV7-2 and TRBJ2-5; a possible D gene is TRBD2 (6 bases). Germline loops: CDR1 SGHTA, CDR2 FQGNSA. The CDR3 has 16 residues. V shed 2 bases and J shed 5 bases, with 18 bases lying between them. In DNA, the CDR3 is TGTGCCAGCAGCTTACTCAATGTCGGGGGATTGGAGACCCAGTACTTC. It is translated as CASSLLNVGGLETQYF.

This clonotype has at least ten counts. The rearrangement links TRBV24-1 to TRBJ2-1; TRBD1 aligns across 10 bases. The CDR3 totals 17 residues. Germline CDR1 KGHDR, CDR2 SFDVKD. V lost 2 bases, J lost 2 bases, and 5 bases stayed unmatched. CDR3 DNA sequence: TGTGCCACCAGTGATTACGGACAGGGGGGGACCTACAATGAGCAGTTCTTC. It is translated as CATSDYGQGGTYNEQFF.

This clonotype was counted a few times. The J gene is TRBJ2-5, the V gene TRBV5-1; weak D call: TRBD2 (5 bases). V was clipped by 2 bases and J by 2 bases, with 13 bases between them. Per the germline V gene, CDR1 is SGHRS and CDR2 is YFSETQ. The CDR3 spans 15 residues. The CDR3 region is CASSFGSARQETQYF. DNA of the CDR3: TGCGCCAGCAGCTTCGGTAGCGCAAGACAAGAGACCCAGTACTTC.

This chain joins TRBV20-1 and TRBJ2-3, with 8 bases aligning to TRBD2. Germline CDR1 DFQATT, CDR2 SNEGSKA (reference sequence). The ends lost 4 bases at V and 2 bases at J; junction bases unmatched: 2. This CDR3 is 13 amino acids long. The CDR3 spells CSANSGTTDTQYF. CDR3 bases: TGCAGTGCTAATAGCGGGACCACAGATACGCAGTATTTT.

The CDR3 DNA is TGTGCCAGCAGGGGTCATGGGACTAGCGGGAGTTACGAGCAGTACTTC. Residues: CASRGHGTSGSYEQYF. The rearrangement uses TRBV28 and TRBJ2-7; the match to TRBD2 covers 14 bases. The trim removed 6 bases at V and 4 bases at J, leaving 8 bases unmatched. The CDR3 has 16 residues. Germline loops: CDR1 MDHEN, CDR2 SYDVKM.

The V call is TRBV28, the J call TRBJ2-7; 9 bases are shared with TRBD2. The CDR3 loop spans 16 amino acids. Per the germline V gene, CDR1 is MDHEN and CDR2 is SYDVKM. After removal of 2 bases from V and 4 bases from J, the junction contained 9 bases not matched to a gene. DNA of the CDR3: TGTGCCAGCAGTTTAAGAGGCGGGAGGGCCACTTACGAGCAGTACTTC. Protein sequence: CASSLRGGRATYEQYF.

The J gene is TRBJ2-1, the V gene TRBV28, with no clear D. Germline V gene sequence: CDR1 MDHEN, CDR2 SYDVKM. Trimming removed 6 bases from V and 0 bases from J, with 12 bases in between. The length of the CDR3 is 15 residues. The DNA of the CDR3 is TGTGCCAGCAGATCAACCGGTTCCTCCTACAATGAGCAGTTCTTC. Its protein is CASRSTGSSYNEQFF.

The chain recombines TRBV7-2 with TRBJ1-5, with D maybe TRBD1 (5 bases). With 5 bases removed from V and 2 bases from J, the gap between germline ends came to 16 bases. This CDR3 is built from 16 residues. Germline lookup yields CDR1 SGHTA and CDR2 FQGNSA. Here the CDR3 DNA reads TGTGCCAGCAGCCCCCCAGGGCTTGTGGGCAATCAGCCCCAGCATTTT. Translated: CASSPPGLVGNQPQHF.

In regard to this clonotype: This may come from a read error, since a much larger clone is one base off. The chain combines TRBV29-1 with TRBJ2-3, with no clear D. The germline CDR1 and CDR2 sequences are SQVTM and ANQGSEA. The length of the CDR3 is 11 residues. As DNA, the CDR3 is TGCCGCGTTGGCCTCACAGATACGCAGTATTTT. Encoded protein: CRVGLTDTQYF.

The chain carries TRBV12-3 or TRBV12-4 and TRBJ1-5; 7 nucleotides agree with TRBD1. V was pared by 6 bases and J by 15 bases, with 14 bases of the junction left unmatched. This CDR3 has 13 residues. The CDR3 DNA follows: TGTGCCAGCAGGACTAAAAAAGGACAGGCGACGCATTTT. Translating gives CASRTKKGQATHF.

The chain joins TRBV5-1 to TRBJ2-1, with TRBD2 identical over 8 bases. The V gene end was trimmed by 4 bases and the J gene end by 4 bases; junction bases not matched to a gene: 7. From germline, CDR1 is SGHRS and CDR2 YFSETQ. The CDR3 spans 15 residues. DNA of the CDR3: TGCGCCAGCAGCGATGCGGGGGGCGCTTACAATGAGCAGTTCTTC. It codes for CASSDAGGAYNEQFF.

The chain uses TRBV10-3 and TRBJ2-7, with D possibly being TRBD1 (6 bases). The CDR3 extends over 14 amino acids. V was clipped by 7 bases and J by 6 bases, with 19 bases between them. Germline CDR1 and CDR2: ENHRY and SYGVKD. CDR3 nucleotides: TGTGCCATCAATCCCACAGGGCCATTGGGCGAGCAGTACTTC. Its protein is CAINPTGPLGEQYF.

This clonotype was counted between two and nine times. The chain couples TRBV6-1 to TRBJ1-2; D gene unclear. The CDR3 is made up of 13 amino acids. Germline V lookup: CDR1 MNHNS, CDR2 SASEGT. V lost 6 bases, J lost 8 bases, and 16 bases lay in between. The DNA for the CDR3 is TGTGCCAGCAGCCGAACTACAGAGACAGGCTACACCTTC. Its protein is CASSRTTETGYTF.

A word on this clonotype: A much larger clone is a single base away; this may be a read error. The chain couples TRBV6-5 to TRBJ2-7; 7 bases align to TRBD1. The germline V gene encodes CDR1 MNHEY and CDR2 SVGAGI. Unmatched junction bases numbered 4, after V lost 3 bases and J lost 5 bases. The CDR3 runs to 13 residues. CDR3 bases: TGTGCCAGCAGTTATGACAGGGAGCACGAGCAGTACTTC. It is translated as CASSYDREHEQYF.

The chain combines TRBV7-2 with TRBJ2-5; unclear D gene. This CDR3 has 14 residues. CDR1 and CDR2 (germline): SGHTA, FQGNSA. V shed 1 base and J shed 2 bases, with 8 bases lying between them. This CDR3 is CASSLGVRQETQYF. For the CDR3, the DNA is TGTGCCAGCAGCTTAGGTGTGCGGCAAGAGACCCAGTACTTC.

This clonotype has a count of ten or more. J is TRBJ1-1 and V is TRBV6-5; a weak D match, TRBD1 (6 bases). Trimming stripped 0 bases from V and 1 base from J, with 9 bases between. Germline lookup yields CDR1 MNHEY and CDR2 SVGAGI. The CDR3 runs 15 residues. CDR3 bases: TGTGCCAGCAGTTACTCCCCAGGGGCGAACACTGAAGCTTTCTTT. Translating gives CASSYSPGANTEAFF.

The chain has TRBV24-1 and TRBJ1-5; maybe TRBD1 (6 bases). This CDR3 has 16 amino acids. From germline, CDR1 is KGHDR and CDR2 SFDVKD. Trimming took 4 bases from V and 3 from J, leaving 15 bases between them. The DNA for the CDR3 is TGTGCCACCAGTGAAAATGGGGGGGGCCTCAATCAGCCCCAGCATTTT. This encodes CATSENGGGLNQPQHF.

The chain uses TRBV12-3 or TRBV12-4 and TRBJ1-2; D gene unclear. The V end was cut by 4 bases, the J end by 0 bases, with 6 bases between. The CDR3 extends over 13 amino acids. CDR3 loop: CASSSRANYGYTF. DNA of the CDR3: TGTGCCAGCAGTTCAAGAGCTAACTATGGCTACACCTTC.

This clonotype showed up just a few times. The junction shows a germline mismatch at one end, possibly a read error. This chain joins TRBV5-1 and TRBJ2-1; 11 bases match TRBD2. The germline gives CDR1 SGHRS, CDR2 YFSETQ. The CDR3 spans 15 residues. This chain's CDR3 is CASSLAGTSGREWVF. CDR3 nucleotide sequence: TGCGCCAGCAGCTTGGCCGGAACTAGCGGGAGAGAATGGGTCTTC.

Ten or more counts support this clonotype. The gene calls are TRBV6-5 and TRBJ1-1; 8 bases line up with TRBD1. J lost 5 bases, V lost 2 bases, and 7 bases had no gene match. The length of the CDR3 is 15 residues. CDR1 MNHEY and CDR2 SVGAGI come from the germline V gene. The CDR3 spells CASSYRTGRGTEAFF. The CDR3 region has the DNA TGTGCCAGCAGTTACCGGACAGGGAGGGGAACTGAAGCTTTCTTT.

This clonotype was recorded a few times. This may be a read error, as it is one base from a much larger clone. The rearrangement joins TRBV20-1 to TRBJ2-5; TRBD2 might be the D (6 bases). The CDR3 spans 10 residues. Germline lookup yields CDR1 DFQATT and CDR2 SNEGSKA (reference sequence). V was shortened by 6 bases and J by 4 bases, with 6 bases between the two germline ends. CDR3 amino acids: CSAGGETQYF. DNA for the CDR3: TGCAGTGCGGGGGGAGAGACCCAGTACTTC.

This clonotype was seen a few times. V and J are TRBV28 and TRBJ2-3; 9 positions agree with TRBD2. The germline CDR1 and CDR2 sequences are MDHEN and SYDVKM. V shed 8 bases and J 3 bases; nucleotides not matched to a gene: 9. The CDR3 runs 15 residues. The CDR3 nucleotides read TGTGCCAGCTTCACTAGCGGGTCCCGGACAGATACGCAGTATTTT. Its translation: CASFTSGSRTDTQYF.

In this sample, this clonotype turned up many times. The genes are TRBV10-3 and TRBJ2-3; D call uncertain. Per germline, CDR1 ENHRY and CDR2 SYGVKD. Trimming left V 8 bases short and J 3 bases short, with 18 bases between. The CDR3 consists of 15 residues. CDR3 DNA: TGTGCCATCCGAACAGACAAAACCAAGACAGATACGCAGTATTTT. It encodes CAIRTDKTKTDTQYF.

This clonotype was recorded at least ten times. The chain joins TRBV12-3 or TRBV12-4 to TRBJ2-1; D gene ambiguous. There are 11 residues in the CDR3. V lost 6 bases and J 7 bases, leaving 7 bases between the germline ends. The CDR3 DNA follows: TGTGCCAGCAGCCCACTAAATGAGCAGTTCTTC. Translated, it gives CASSPLNEQFF.

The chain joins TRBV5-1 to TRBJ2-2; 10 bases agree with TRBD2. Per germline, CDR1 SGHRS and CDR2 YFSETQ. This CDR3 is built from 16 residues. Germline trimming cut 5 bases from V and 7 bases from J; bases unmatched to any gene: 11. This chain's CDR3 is CASRSTGTSVRGELFF. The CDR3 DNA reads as TGCGCCAGCAGATCAACCGGGACTAGCGTTCGCGGGGAGCTGTTTTTT.